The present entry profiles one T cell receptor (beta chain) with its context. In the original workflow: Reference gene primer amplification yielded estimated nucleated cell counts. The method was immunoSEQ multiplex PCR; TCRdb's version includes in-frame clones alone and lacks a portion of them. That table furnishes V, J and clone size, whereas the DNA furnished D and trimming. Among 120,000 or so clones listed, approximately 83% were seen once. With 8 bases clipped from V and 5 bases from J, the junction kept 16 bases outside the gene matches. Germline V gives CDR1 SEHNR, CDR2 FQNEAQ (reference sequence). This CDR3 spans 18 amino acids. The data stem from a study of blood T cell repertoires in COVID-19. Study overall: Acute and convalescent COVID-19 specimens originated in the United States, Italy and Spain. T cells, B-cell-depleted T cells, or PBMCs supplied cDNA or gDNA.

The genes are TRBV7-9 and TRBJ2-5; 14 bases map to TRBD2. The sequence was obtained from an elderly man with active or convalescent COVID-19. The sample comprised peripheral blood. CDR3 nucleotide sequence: TGTGCCAGCTCTCGGCGATTGGCGGGACTAGCGGGAGAGGAGACCCAGTACTTC. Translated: CASSRRLAGLAGEETQYF.